This entry concerns a single T cell receptor beta chain. The sample is drawn from a study of cytomegalovirus exposure and HLA in healthy donors. The primer mix had 60 Vbeta and 13 Jbeta primers. Sequencing used immunoSEQ multiplex PCR; TCRdb keeps in-frame clones, though not all of them. The sample lists 150,000 to 200,000 clones, roughly 77% seen once, with roughly 8% in the top ten. CDR1 SGDLS and CDR2 YYNGEE come from the germline V gene. The CDR3 consists of 16 residues. V trimming: 0 bases; J trimming: 1 base; junction bases outside the gene matches: 4. Unrecorded immune exposure was likely among donors, who were nominally healthy when sampled.

Sequencing was performed on PBMCs. This TCR came from a woman between 40 and 50 years old in good health and CMV-seropositive. This chain uses TRBV9 with TRBJ2-5; 9 positions agree with TRBD1. The CDR3 protein is CASSVEGTGSQETQYF. In nucleotides, the CDR3 is TGTGCCAGCAGCGTAGAAGGGACAGGGAGCCAAGAGACCCAGTACTTC.